What follows describes a single TCR beta chain. This entry is derived from a study of blood T cell repertoires in COVID-19. Study context: Collection of acute and convalescent COVID-19 samples took place in the United States, Italy and Spain.

As handled by the study authors: Cell counts per sample came from amplifying reference gene primers. Clones were sequenced by immunoSEQ multiplex PCR, and TCRdb holds only the in-frame ones, with some missing. V and J calls and clone size come straight from that table; D and trimming were deduced from the DNA. The top ten clones hold roughly 8.2% of a sample with roughly 200,000 clones, 75% to 90% of them seen once. The CDR3 totals 15 residues. Trimming left V 2 bases short and J 2 bases short, with 12 bases between. Per the germline V gene, CDR1 is MGHDK and CDR2 is SYGVNS. This clonotype was sampled from a woman between 55 and 75 years old with acute or convalescent COVID-19. The chain recombines TRBV25-1 with TRBJ2-5; D is possibly TRBD2 (5 bases). The sample comprised peripheral blood. CDR3 sequence reads: CASSEAGGRQETQYF. Here the CDR3 DNA reads TGTGCCAGCAGTGAAGCAGGAGGCCGACAAGAGACCCAGTACTTC.